The rows below give T cell receptor beta chains drawn from one sample of a study of response to subunit inactivated influenza vaccine. TCRdb recomputed calls from the RT-PCR reads with MiXCR, one row per CDR3 protein. Of hundreds of thousands of distinct CDR3 sequences in the sample, approximately 18% were seen once. The material sequenced was PBMCs from blood, taken about 5 days after vaccination. The receptors stem from a man aged 45 to 65 who received an inactivated influenza vaccine. Each CDR3 is given with its conserved first and last residue. The D gene is left open where the match is weak. For some rows the clone size is stated as once, few or many, or as a class when expanded; others skip it.

D gene,clone size,J gene,V gene,CDR3 DNA,CDR3 protein
.,few,TRBJ2-3,TRBV6-2/TRBV6-3,TGTGCCAGCACCCCGATTGGACGGGCAGATACGCAGTATTTT,CASTPIGRADTQYF
.,.,TRBJ1-5,TRBV28,TGTGCCTCCAACCTGGCGGGCAATCAGCCCCAGCATTTT,CASNLAGNQPQHF
TRBD2,.,TRBJ2-1,TRBV7-2,TGTGCCAGCAGCTCTAGGGCGTCAGTGGGACTAGGTCCAGAGCAGTTCTTC,CASSSRASVGLGPEQFF
.,many,TRBJ1-1,TRBV9,TGTGCCAGCAGCGTATCCGGGACGAACACTGAAGCTTTCTTT,CASSVSGTNTEAFF
.,.,TRBJ1-2,TRBV4-3,TGCGCCAGCAGCGGTCGATATGGCTACACCTTC,CASSGRYGYTF
.,.,TRBJ1-1,TRBV19,TGTGCCAGTAAACTCTGGGACACCACTGAAGCTTTCTTT,CASKLWDTTEAFF
.,.,TRBJ1-1,TRBV20-1,TGCAGTGCTAGAGATCGGGCAGGCCTGAACACTGAAGCTTTCTTT,CSARDRAGLNTEAFF
.,few,TRBJ1-1,TRBV5-6,TGTGCCAGCAGCTCTGACAGTAACACTGAAGCTTTCTTT,CASSSDSNTEAFF
TRBD2,few,TRBJ2-7,TRBV20-1,TGCAGTGCTAGATCTAGCGGGGGGAACTCCTACGAGCAGTACTTC,CSARSSGGNSYEQYF
.,few,TRBJ2-5,TRBV2,TGTGCCAGCAGTCCGAACGGACAAGAGACCCAGTACTTC,CASSPNGQETQYF
.,.,TRBJ2-7,TRBV12-3/TRBV12-4,TGTGCCAGCAGTTTGCGGCGCGACCGAGACTACGAGCAGTACTTC,CASSLRRDRDYEQYF
TRBD1,few,TRBJ1-5,TRBV11-2,TGTGCCAGCAGCTTATCAGGCCAACCGGGACAGGGGAACTATCAGCCCCAGCATTTT,CASSLSGQPGQGNYQPQHF
.,few,TRBJ2-7,TRBV6-1,TGTGCCAGCAGTAGCTTGGGGGAAAGCTCCTACGAGCAGTACTTC,CASSSLGESSYEQYF
.,few,TRBJ1-2,TRBV10-2,TGCGCCAGCAGTGAGAACATTCTACAGGGTAGAGGTGGCTACACCTTC,CASSENILQGRGGYTF
TRBD1,.,TRBJ2-4,TRBV4-2,TGTGCCAGCAGCCAAGTGGCAGGGGGCATTTCCAAAAACATTCAGTACTTC,CASSQVAGGISKNIQYF
.,once,TRBJ2-7,TRBV5-5,TGTACCAGCAGTTTCCGATATACCGGGACAACCTTATACGAGCAGTACTTC,CTSSFRYTGTTLYEQYF
.,few,TRBJ1-5,TRBV5-1,TGCGCCAGCAGCTTGCAGGGTACGGGACAGCCCCAGCATTTT,CASSLQGTGQPQHF